Described below is a single TCR beta chain sequence and its context. The data stem from a study of T cells of healthy individuals. MiXCR, applied by TCRdb to the 5' RACE reads, yields one record per CDR3 protein. The sample carries tens of thousands of distinct CDR3 sequences, about a sixth recorded once. The source is a human donor in good health.

This CDR3 reads CASSPYPSLADRYNEQFF. The CDR3 bases are TGTGCCAGCAGCCCCTACCCGTCCCTAGCGGACCGGTACAATGAGCAGTTCTTC. V gene TRBV25-1 combines with J gene TRBJ2-1; 7 bases align to TRBD2. J gave up 4 bases and V 6 bases, and 18 bases lay outside the gene matches. Per germline, CDR1 MGHDK and CDR2 SYGVNS. The CDR3 has 18 residues.